These 13 T cell receptor beta chains came from one sample sequenced in a study of cytomegalovirus exposure and HLA in healthy donors. Sequencing used immunoSEQ multiplex PCR; TCRdb keeps in-frame clones, though not all of them. The profile shows 330,000 or so clones, 86% of them singletons. What was sequenced was PBMCs. Receptor source: a woman younger than 35 in good health and CMV-seronegative.

V is TRBV6-6 and J is TRBJ2-5; D might be TRBD2 (6 bases). The V end was cut by 6 bases, the J end by 5 bases, with 13 bases between. Germline lookup yields CDR1 MNHNY and CDR2 SVGAGI (reference sequence). CDR3 length: 13 residues. Here the CDR3 DNA reads TGTGCCAGCAGCGAGACTAGGTGGGAGACCCAGTACTTC. It encodes CASSETRWETQYF.

The CDR3, as DNA: TGTGCCAGCAGGAGGAGTGACTCCTACAATGAGCAGTTCTTC. It translates to CASRRSDSYNEQFF. The rearrangement joins TRBV28 to TRBJ2-1; D is ambiguous. Trimming pared 6 bases from V and 0 bases from J, leaving 9 bases between. The CDR3 length is 14 residues. From germline, CDR1 is MDHEN and CDR2 SYDVKM.

The chain recombines TRBV7-2 with TRBJ2-4; 7 bases line up with TRBD2. With V trimmed by 1 base and J by 4 bases, 7 bases remained unmatched. Germline CDR1 reads SGHTA; CDR2 reads FQGNSA. CDR3 length: 16 amino acids. CDR3 loop: CASSLDFAGAKNIQYF. DNA for the CDR3: TGTGCCAGCAGCTTAGACTTCGCGGGAGCAAAAAACATTCAGTACTTC.

This chain joins TRBV4-1 and TRBJ2-7; TRBD1 matches at 7 bases. This CDR3 contains 16 residues. V shed 0 bases and J 1 base; nucleotides not matched to a gene: 6. Germline lookup yields CDR1 MGHRA and CDR2 YSYEKL. The CDR3 coding sequence is TGCGCCAGCAGCCAAGATCTAACAGGGGATTCCTACGAGCAGTACTTC. Protein: CASSQDLTGDSYEQYF.

CDR3 in DNA: TGCGCCAGCAGCCCCGATGGGACAGGGAGAGGGGAAAAACTGTTTTTT. This encodes CASSPDGTGRGEKLFF. V and J are TRBV5-1 and TRBJ1-4; 9 bases are shared with TRBD1. CDR3 length equals 16 residues. Germline V gene sequence: CDR1 SGHRS, CDR2 YFSETQ. After removal of 4 bases from V and 8 bases from J, the junction contained 12 bases not matched to a gene.

This rearrangement joins TRBV19 to TRBJ2-7; no firm D call. Between the trimmed V and J ends, which lost 5 bases and 3 bases, there was a span of 14 bases. Germline CDR1 reads LNHDA; CDR2 reads SQIVND (reference sequence). The CDR3 runs 14 residues. In DNA, the CDR3 is TGTGCCAGTAGTGCCCCCGCCTCGCGCTACGAGCAGTACTTC. This codes for CASSAPASRYEQYF.

The chain joins TRBV6-6 to TRBJ2-2, with TRBD2 identical over 8 bases. The V and J ends lost 2 bases and 6 bases, in that order; junction bases with no gene match: 8. CDR1 and CDR2 (germline): MNHNY, SVGAGI (reference sequence). This CDR3 is 16 amino acids long. CDR3 DNA sequence: TGTGCCAGCAGTTACGAAGCGGGAGAAGGGGCCGGGGAGCTGTTTTTT. It codes for CASSYEAGEGAGELFF.

The chain is built from TRBV28 and TRBJ2-1; 10 bases map to TRBD2. V lost 2 bases to trimming and J lost 3 bases; unmatched junction nucleotides: 1. Per the germline V gene, CDR1 is MDHEN and CDR2 is SYDVKM. The CDR3 extends over 15 amino acids. This CDR3 is CASSLRLAGYNEQFF. CDR3 nucleotide sequence: TGTGCCAGCAGTTTAAGACTAGCGGGCTACAATGAGCAGTTCTTC.

The gene calls are TRBV7-2 and TRBJ2-1; 9 bases agree with TRBD2. This CDR3 spans 18 amino acids. Germline lookup yields CDR1 SGHTA and CDR2 FQGNSA. V trimming: 1 base; J trimming: 0 bases; junction bases outside the gene matches: 7. The CDR3 spells CASSLVFGSGSSYNEQFF. DNA for the CDR3: TGTGCCAGCAGCTTAGTTTTTGGTAGCGGGAGCTCCTACAATGAGCAGTTCTTC.

The chain uses TRBV5-6 and TRBJ2-3; 10 bases line up with TRBD2. The CDR3 loop spans 16 amino acids. The germline gives CDR1 SGHDT, CDR2 YYEEEE. The junction had 11 bases not matched to a gene; V was cut back by 4 bases and J by 6 bases. The CDR3 DNA follows: TGTGCCAGCAGCCCAGGACTAGCGGTATCGGGGGATACGCAGTATTTT. Residues: CASSPGLAVSGDTQYF.

The CDR3 bases are TGTGCCAGCAGCCTAAACGGGATTAGCAATCAGCCCCAGCATTTT. Protein product: CASSLNGISNQPQHF. The rearrangement uses TRBV7-2 and TRBJ1-5; D is uncertain. V was pared by 5 bases and J by 0 bases, with 11 bases between. CDR1 and CDR2 from the germline V gene are SGHTA and FQGNSA. The CDR3 extends over 15 amino acids.

The genes are TRBV2 and TRBJ1-2; tentative D call: TRBD1 (5 bases). CDR1 is SNHLY and CDR2 is FYNNEI in the germline V gene. CDR3 length equals 14 residues. Trimming stripped 3 bases from V and 4 bases from J, with 12 bases between. CDR3 sequence reads: CASSDLGGGYGYTF. The CDR3 nucleotides are TGTGCCAGCAGTGATCTGGGGGGTGGCTATGGCTACACCTTC.

The chain couples TRBV29-1 to TRBJ1-5, with TRBD1 as a possible D gene (5 bases). With 4 bases removed from V and 7 bases from J, the gap between germline ends came to 14 bases. The CDR3 is 13 amino acids. Germline values: CDR1 SQVTM, CDR2 ANQGSEA. DNA of the CDR3: TGCAGCGTTGGGGGGGAGGCACAACAGCCCCAGCATTTT. It specifies CSVGGEAQQPQHF.